The source of this TCR beta chain is a study of CD8+CD57+ T cells in acquired aplastic anemia. In the study overall: Each DNA sample taken from sorted CD4+ and CD8+ cells came to around 2.9 ug on average.

Deletions cut 6 bases from V and 5 bases from J, with 13 bases between. CDR1 MNHEY and CDR2 SVGAGI come from the germline V gene. The CDR3 runs to 14 residues. According to the study, genomic DNA was the template for TCR beta VDJ and CDR3 profiling. TCRdb itself ran the reads through MiXCR, one entry per CDR3 protein. Of 300,000 or so distinct CDR3 sequences in the sample, 45% to 65% were seen once. The chain links TRBV6-5 to TRBJ2-2; no clear D gene. The receptor was derived from a human donor with severe aplastic anemia or a healthy control (not recorded which). Sequencing was done on a sample of sorted CD4+, CD8+, or CD8+CD57+ T cells (not recorded which) from PBMCs. The CDR3 DNA sequence: TGTGCCAGCAGGTCGAGAACCTATACCGGGGAGCTGTTTTTT. Its translation: CASRSRTYTGELFF.